Given below is one T cell receptor beta chain in context. These data come from a study of blood T cell repertoires in COVID-19. Looking at the study overall: Acute and convalescent COVID-19 samples came from the United States, Italy and Spain. Sources were T cells, B-cell-depleted T cells, or PBMCs; the material itself was cDNA or gDNA.

Participants came from around 25 US areas, aged about 18 to 89 years. Participants reported their clinical history, and cohort assignment relied on those reports. The CDR3 covers 15 residues. Deletions cut 6 bases from V and 3 bases from J, with 17 bases between. The germline V gene has CDR1 MDHEN and CDR2 SYDVKM. Data came from immunoSEQ multiplex PCR; TCRdb stores just in-frame clones and leaves some out. The table lists fewer than 400,000 clones, more than 75% of them singletons. The chain couples TRBV28 to TRBJ1-1, with D uncertain. The source of this sequence is a man between 25 and 39 years old who had recovered from COVID-19. The sample taken for sequencing was PBMCs or T cells enriched from blood (not recorded which). Written as DNA, the CDR3 is TGTGCCAGCAGCCTACGGACTTCCTGGGACACTGAAGCTTTCTTT. It encodes CASSLRTSWDTEAFF.